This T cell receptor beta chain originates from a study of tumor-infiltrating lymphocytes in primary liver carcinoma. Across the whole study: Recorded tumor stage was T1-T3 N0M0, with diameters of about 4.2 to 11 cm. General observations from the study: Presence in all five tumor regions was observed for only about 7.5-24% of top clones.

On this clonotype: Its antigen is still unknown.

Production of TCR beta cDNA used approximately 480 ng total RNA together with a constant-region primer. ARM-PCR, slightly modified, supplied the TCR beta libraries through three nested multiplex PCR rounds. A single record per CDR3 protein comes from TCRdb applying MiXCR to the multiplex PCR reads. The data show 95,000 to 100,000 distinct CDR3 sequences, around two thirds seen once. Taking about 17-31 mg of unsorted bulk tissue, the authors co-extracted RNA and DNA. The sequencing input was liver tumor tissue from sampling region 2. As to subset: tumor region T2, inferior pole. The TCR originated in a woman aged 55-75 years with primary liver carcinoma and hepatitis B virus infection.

CDR3 bases: TGTGCCAGATGCCAAGGGACAGGGGCCTCCTCCTACGAGCAGTACTTC. Protein: CARCQGTGASSYEQYF. The chain carries TRBV4-2 and TRBJ2-7; 10 nucleotides match TRBD1. This CDR3 is built from 16 residues. V lost 9 bases, J lost 0 bases, and 11 bases stayed unmatched. Germline loops: CDR1 LGHNA, CDR2 YNFKEQ.